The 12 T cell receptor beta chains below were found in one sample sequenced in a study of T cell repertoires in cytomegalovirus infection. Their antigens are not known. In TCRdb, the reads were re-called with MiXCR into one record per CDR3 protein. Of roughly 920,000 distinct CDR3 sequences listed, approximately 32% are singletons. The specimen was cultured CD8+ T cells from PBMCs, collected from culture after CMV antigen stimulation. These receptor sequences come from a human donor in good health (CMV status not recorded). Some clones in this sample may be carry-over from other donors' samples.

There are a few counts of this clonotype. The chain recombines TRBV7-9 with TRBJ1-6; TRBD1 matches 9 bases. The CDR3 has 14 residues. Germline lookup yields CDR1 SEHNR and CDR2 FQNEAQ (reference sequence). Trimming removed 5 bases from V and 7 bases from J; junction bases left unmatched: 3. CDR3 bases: TGTGCCAGCAGCGAGGGGACAGGGAATTCACCCCTCCACTTT. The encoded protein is CASSEGTGNSPLHF.

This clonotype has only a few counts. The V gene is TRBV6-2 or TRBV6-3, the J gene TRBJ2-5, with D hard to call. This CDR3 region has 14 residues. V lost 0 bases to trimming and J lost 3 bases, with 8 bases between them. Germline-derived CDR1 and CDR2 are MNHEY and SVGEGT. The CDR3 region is CASSYSTGKETQYF. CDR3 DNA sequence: TGTGCCAGCAGTTACTCGACTGGGAAAGAGACCCAGTACTTC.

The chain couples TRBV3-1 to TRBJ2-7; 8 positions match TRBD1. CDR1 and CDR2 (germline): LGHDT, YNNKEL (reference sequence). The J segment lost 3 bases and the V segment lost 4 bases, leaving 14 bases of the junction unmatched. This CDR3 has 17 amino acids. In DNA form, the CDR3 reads TGTGCCAGCAGCCTCGGGCAACCGGGGACAGGCTTCTACGAGCAGTACGTC. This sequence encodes CASSLGQPGTGFYEQYV.

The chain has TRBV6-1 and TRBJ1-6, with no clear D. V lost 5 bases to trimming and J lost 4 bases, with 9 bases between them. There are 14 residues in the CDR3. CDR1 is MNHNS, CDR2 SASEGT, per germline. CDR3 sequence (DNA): TGTGCCAGCAGTTGGGCCGGTTATAATTCACCCCTCCACTTT. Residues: CASSWAGYNSPLHF.

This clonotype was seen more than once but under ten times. This chain's CDR3 is CASSYTIGSAVDTEAFF. DNA of the CDR3: TGTGCCAGCAGTTACACAATTGGGAGTGCCGTGGACACTGAAGCTTTCTTT. V usage is TRBV6-2 or TRBV6-3 and J usage is TRBJ1-1; D not resolved. Germline CDR1 is MNHEY and CDR2 is SVGEGT. The CDR3 length is 17 residues. Trimming removed 2 bases at V and 3 bases at J, with 19 bases between.

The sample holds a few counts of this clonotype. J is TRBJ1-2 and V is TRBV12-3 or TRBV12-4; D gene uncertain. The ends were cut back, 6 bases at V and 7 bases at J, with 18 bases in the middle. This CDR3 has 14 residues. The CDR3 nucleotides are TGTGCCAGCAGCCGATTGGGGAGAAAGGGTGGCTACACCTTC. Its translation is CASSRLGRKGGYTF.

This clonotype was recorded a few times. Here the CDR3 reads CASSFGTSGVPDTQYF. For the CDR3, the DNA is TGTGCCAGCAGCTTCGGGACTAGCGGGGTCCCAGATACGCAGTATTTT. The chain joins TRBV7-9 to TRBJ2-3; 13 nucleotides match TRBD2. Germline CDR1 and CDR2: SEHNR and FQNEAQ (reference sequence). J gave up 4 bases and V 3 bases, and 4 bases lay outside the gene matches. The CDR3 is 16 residues long.

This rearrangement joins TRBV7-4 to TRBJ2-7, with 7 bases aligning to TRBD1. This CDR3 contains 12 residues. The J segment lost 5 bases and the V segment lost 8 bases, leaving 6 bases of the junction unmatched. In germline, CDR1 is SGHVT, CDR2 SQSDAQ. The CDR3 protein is CASGYTGDEQYV. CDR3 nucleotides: TGTGCCAGCGGATATACAGGGGACGAGCAGTACGTC.

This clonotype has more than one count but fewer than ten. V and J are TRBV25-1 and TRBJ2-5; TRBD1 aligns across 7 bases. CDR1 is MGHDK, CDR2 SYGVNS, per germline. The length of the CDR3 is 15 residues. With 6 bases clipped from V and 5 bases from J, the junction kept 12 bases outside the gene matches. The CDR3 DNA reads TGTGCCAGCAGGGCCCCCCGACAGGGCGCGGAGACCCAGTACTTC. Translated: CASRAPRQGAETQYF.

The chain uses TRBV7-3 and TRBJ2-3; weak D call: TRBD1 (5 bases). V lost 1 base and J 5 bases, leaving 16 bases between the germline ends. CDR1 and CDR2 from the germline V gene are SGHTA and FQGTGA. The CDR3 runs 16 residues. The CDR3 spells CASSLNPGPYVDTQYF. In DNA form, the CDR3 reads TGTGCCAGCAGCTTAAATCCAGGGCCCTACGTAGATACGCAGTATTTT. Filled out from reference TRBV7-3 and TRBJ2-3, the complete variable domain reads GAGVSQTPSNKVTEKGKYVELRCDPISGHTALYWYRQSLGQGPEFLIYFQGTGAADDSGLPNDRFFAVRPEGSVSTLKIQRTERGDSAVYLCASSLNPGPYVDTQYFGPGTRLTVL.

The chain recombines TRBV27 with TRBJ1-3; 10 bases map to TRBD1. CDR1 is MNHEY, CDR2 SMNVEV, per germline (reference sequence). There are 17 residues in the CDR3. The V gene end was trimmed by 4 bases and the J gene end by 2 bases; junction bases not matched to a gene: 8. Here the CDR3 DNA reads TGTGCCAGCAGTTCGCCCAAGACAGGGGGCCCTGGAAACACCATATATTTT. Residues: CASSSPKTGGPGNTIYF.

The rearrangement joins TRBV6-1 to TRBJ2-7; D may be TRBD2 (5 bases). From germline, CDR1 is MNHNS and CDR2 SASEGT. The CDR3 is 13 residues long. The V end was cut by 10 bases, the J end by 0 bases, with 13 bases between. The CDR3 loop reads CAMRAENSYEQYF. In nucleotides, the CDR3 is TGTGCCATGCGGGCAGAGAACTCCTACGAGCAGTACTTC.